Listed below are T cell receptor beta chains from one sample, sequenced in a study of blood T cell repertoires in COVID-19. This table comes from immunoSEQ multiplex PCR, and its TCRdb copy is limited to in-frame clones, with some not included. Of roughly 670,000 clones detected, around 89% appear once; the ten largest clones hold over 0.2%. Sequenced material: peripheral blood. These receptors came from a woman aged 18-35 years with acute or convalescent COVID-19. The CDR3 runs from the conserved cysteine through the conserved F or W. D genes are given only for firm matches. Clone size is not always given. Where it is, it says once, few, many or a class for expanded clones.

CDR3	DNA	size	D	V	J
CASSELGTGDYNEQFF	TGTGCCAGCAGTGAATTAGGGACAGGGGATTACAATGAGCAGTTCTTC	many	TRBD1	TRBV6-4	TRBJ2-1
CASSLEGTPQETQYF	TGTGCCAGCAGCTTAGAGGGGACACCCCAAGAGACCCAGTACTTC	few	-	TRBV11-2	TRBJ2-5
CAWSHKSGSGNTIYF	TGTGCCTGGAGCCATAAATCCGGGTCTGGAAACACCATATATTTT	-	-	TRBV30	TRBJ1-3
CASSYGALYNSPLHF	TGTGCCAGCAGTTACGGGGCACTCTATAATTCACCCCTCCACTTT	-	-	TRBV6-5	TRBJ1-6
CASSTDRQGGAEAFF	TGTGCCAGTAGTACCGACCGACAGGGAGGCGCTGAAGCTTTCTTT	-	TRBD1	TRBV19	TRBJ1-1
CASSFSRGQDEQYF	TGTGCCAGCAGCTTTAGTAGGGGGCAGGACGAGCAGTACTTC	-	TRBD1	TRBV13	TRBJ2-7
CASTPPGTDTQYF	TGTGCCAGCACCCCACCGGGAACAGATACGCAGTATTTT	-	-	TRBV6-6	TRBJ2-3
CASSGRDSSRTYNYGYTF	TGTGCCAGCAGCGGCAGGGACAGTTCGCGGACGTATAACTATGGCTACACCTTC	-	TRBD1	TRBV7-2	TRBJ1-2
CASNRTSGGTSSYNEQFF	TGTGCCAGCAACCGGACTAGCGGGGGTACTAGCTCCTACAATGAGCAGTTCTTC	-	TRBD2	TRBV6-4	TRBJ2-1
CARVVRERGTEAFF	TGTGCCAGAGTGGTCAGGGAGAGGGGGACTGAAGCTTTCTTT	-	-	TRBV2	TRBJ1-1
CASSLQWGDRFYGYTF	TGCGCCAGCAGCCTCCAATGGGGGGACAGATTTTATGGCTACACCTTC	-	TRBD1	TRBV4-1	TRBJ1-2
CASSLGLAGGLSTGELFF	TGTGCCAGCAGCTTAGGTCTAGCGGGGGGACTGAGCACCGGGGAGCTGTTTTTT	-	TRBD2	TRBV7-7	TRBJ2-2
CASSLTANTGELFF	TGTGCCAGCAGTTTAACAGCGAACACCGGGGAGCTGTTTTTT	-	-	TRBV28	TRBJ2-2
CASSPAGGGNYGYTF	TGTGCCAGCAGCCCCGCGGGGGGGGGTAACTATGGCTACACCTTC	few	-	TRBV14	TRBJ1-2
CASSQDSNTGELFF	TGTGCCAGCAGCCAAGACTCGAACACCGGGGAGCTGTTTTTT	-	-	TRBV14	TRBJ2-2
CASSFSQGYGYTF	TGCGCCAGCAGCTTTAGCCAGGGCTATGGCTACACCTTC	-	-	TRBV5-1	TRBJ1-2
CASQGAGEQFF	TGTGCCAGCCAGGGGGCTGGGGAGCAGTTCTTC	-	TRBD1	TRBV6-5	TRBJ2-1
CASSHYQRLNEKLFF	TGTGCCAGCAGCCACTACCAACGCCTTAATGAAAAACTGTTTTTT	-	-	TRBV3-1/TRBV3-2	TRBJ1-4
CATSDLPGVFRGAYGSPLHF	TGTGCCACCAGTGATTTGCCTGGTGTTTTCAGGGGAGCCTATGGGTCGCCCCTCCACTTT	-	-	TRBV24-1	TRBJ1-6
CASSFQVGETQYF	TGTGCCAGCAGCTTCCAGGTAGGAGAGACCCAGTACTTC	-	-	TRBV5-6	TRBJ2-5
CASSEDRGLTPLHF	TGTGCCAGCTCCGAAGACAGGGGTTTGACACCCCTCCACTTT	-	TRBD1	TRBV7-2	TRBJ1-6
CATSDPGEALRNEQFF	TGTGCCACCAGTGATCCGGGGGAAGCGCTGAGAAATGAGCAGTTCTTC	-	-	TRBV24-1	TRBJ2-1
CTSSPGQEKLFF	TGCACCAGCAGCCCGGGACAGGAAAAACTGTTTTTT	-	-	TRBV1	TRBJ1-4
CASLPGLQTGELFF	TGTGCCAGCCTCCCGGGACTACAAACCGGGGAGCTGTTTTTT	few	TRBD2	TRBV2	TRBJ2-2
CASSDGPSGGYTF	TGTGCCAGCAGTGACGGCCCCTCGGGTGGCTACACCTTC	-	-	TRBV6-4	TRBJ1-2
CASSLKAGLTGELFF	TGTGCCAGCAGCTTGAAAGCGGGCCTCACCGGGGAGCTGTTTTTT	-	-	TRBV7-2	TRBJ2-2
CASSPATGPGELFF	TGCGCCAGCAGCCCGGCGACAGGTCCCGGGGAGCTGTTTTTT	-	-	TRBV5-1	TRBJ2-2
CASNAAGLAGTDTQYF	TGTGCCAGCAACGCCGCCGGACTAGCGGGGACAGATACGCAGTATTTT	-	TRBD2	TRBV28	TRBJ2-3
CASSFDRGLYEQYF	TGTGCCAGCAGCTTCGACAGGGGGCTCTACGAGCAGTACTTC	-	TRBD1	TRBV7-2	TRBJ2-7
CASSPSPGLAGGPTDTQYF	TGTGCCAGCAGTCCCTCGCCCGGACTAGCGGGGGGGCCAACAGATACGCAGTATTTT	-	TRBD2	TRBV28	TRBJ2-3
CASSRAGSYEQYF	TGTGCCAGCTCACGGGCGGGTTCCTACGAGCAGTACTTC	-	-	TRBV18	TRBJ2-7
CASQRDTLYEQYF	TGTGCCAGCCAACGGGACACTCTCTACGAGCAGTACTTC	-	-	TRBV2	TRBJ2-7
CASSPFRGALNEQFF	TGTGCCAGCAGCCCTTTTCGGGGGGCTCTGAATGAGCAGTTCTTC	-	-	TRBV7-2	TRBJ2-1
CASSLGRAHIQYF	TGTGCCAGCAGCTTGGGCAGGGCCCACATTCAGTACTTC	-	-	TRBV5-6	TRBJ2-4
CASSYSSPQLSMGYTF	TGTGCCAGCAGTTACTCGTCCCCGCAACTGTCTATGGGCTACACCTTC	-	-	TRBV6-5	TRBJ1-2
CASSHGALSAGEQYF	TGTGCCAGCAGCCATGGGGCTCTGAGCGCAGGCGAGCAGTACTTC	-	-	TRBV3-1/TRBV3-2	TRBJ2-7
CSVTSTGPPDYGYTF	TGCAGCGTTACCTCGACAGGGCCCCCCGACTATGGCTACACCTTC	-	TRBD1	TRBV29-1	TRBJ1-2
CASSSLSDRVKRTNTGELFF	TGTGCCAGCAGCTCCCTAAGCGACAGGGTTAAGAGGACGAACACCGGGGAGCTGTTTTTT	-	TRBD1	TRBV13	TRBJ2-2
CASSPTPRASYEQYF	TGTGCCAGCAGTCCTACCCCCAGGGCGTCCTACGAGCAGTACTTC	-	-	TRBV11-2	TRBJ2-7
CASSPGGYTF	TGTGCCAGCAGCCCAGGTGGCTACACCTTC	many	-	TRBV27	TRBJ1-2
CASSVSGNTEAFF	TGTGCCAGCAGCGTATCAGGGAACACTGAAGCTTTCTTT	-	-	TRBV9	TRBJ1-1
CASSRGQGMDQPQHF	TGCGCCAGCAGCCGGGGACAGGGTATGGATCAGCCCCAGCATTTT	-	TRBD1	TRBV4-1	TRBJ1-5
CAWRRGKVNTEAFF	TGTGCCTGGCGGCGGGGGAAGGTGAACACTGAAGCTTTCTTT	-	-	TRBV30	TRBJ1-1
CASSLRGLESETQYF	TGTGCCAGCAGCCTTAGGGGACTAGAATCGGAGACCCAGTACTTC	-	TRBD2	TRBV7-2	TRBJ2-5
CASSPGQGAGQPQHF	TGTGCCAGCTCACCCGGACAGGGGGCAGGTCAGCCCCAGCATTTT	-	TRBD1	TRBV18	TRBJ1-5
CASSFVVGRGNTEAFF	TGTGCCAGCAGCTTCGTTGTAGGCCGGGGGAACACTGAAGCTTTCTTT	-	-	TRBV13	TRBJ1-1
CASSHSHFEQYF	TGTGCCAGCAGCCATTCCCATTTCGAGCAGTACTTC	-	-	TRBV14	TRBJ2-7